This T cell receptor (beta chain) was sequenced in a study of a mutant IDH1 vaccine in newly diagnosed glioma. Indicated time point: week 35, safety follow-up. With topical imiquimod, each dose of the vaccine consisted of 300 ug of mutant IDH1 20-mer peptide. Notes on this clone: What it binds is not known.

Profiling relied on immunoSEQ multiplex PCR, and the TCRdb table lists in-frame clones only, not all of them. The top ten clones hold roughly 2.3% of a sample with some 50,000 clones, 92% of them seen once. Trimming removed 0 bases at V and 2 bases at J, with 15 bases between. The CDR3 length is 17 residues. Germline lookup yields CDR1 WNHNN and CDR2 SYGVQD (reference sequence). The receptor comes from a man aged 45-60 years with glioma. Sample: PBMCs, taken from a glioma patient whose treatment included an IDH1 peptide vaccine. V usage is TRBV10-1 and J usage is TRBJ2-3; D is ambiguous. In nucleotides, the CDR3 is TGCGCCAGCAGTGAGTCAAGGGCTCCCGGGCCCACAGATACGCAGTATTTT. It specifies CASSESRAPGPTDTQYF.